Sequencing of this T cell receptor beta chain was carried out in a study of shared clonotypes between healthy human individuals. Study background: Sampling drew on donors who were a couple of women and a few men aged 18 to 49.

General study results and limits: Although depth was large, rarefaction showed that sequencing of the sorted subsets was incomplete.

V dropped 4 bases and J dropped 5 bases, with 18 bases sitting between them. The V gene's germline CDR1 is MGHRA and CDR2 YSYEKL. This CDR3 has 16 amino acids. At deep level, the assay was performed. When replicate PCRs were run on sorted subsets, they used about 220 ng DNA, about 31,000 T cell genomes. The assay was immunoSEQ multiplex PCR, and TCRdb's table has in-frame clones only and misses some. The table records fewer than 1.8 million clones, 98% to 99% of them present only once. About this clone itself: Its antigen is still unknown.

The chain carries TRBV4-1 and TRBJ1-5; a weak D match, TRBD1 (6 bases). The sequenced material came from naive CD4+ T cells sorted from blood. Described subset: CD45RA+ positively selected. This TCR came from a man aged 30 to 45 in good health. The CDR3 reads CASSRLRGADYQPQHF. As DNA, the CDR3 is TGCGCCAGCAGCCGGCTCCGGGGGGCTGACTATCAGCCCCAGCATTTT.